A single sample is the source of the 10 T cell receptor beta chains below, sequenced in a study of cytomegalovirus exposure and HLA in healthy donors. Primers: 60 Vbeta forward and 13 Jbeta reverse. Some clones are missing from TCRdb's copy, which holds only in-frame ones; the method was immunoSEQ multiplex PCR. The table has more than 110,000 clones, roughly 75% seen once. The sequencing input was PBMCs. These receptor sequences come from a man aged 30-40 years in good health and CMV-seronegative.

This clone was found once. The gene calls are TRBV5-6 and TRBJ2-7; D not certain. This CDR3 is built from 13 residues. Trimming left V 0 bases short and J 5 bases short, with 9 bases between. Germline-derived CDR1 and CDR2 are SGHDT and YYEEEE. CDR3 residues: CASSLAARDEQYF. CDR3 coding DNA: TGTGCCAGCAGCTTGGCTGCCCGGGACGAGCAGTACTTC.

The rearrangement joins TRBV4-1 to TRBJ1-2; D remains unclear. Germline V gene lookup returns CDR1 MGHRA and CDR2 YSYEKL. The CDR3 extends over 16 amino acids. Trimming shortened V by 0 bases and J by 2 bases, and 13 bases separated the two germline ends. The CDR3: CASSQDRVVSNYGYTF. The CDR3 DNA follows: TGCGCCAGCAGCCAAGATCGGGTGGTCAGCAACTATGGCTACACCTTC.

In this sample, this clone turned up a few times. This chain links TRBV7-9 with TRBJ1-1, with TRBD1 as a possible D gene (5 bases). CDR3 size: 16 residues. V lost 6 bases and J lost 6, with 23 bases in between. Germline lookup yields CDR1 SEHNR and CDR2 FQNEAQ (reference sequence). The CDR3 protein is CASRGVRGFSGPEAFF. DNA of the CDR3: TGTGCCAGCAGAGGGGTGCGAGGTTTTTCCGGACCTGAAGCTTTCTTT.

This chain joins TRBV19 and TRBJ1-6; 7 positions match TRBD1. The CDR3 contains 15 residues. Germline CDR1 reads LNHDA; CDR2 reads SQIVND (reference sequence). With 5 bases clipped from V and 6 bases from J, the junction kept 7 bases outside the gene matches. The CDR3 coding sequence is TGTGCCAGTAGTCTATCGACAGGGCGTAATTCACCCCTCCACTTT. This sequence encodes CASSLSTGRNSPLHF.

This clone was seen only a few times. The CDR3 sequence: CASSWDRLYEQYF. CDR3 nucleotide sequence: TGTGCCAGCAGCTGGGACAGACTCTACGAGCAGTACTTC. The J gene is TRBJ2-7, the V gene TRBV7-9; 7 positions agree with TRBD1. With V trimmed by 4 bases and J by 3 bases, 3 bases remained unmatched. The CDR3 runs 13 residues. CDR1 is SEHNR and CDR2 is FQNEAQ in the germline V gene (reference sequence).

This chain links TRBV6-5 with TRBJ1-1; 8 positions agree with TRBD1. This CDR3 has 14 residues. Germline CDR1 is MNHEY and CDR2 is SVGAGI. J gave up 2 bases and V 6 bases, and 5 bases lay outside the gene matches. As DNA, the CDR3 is TGTGCCAGCAGCCTGGACAGGGTTAACACTGAAGCTTTCTTT. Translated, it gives CASSLDRVNTEAFF.

CDR3 in DNA: TGTGCCACCAGCAGAGGGGGCCTAGCGGGAGTCTACGAGCAGTACTTC. Protein sequence: CATSRGGLAGVYEQYF. This chain uses TRBV15 with TRBJ2-7, with TRBD2 matching over 10 bases. CDR1 and CDR2 from the germline V gene are LNHNV and YYDKDF (reference sequence). The CDR3 loop spans 16 amino acids. J gave up 3 bases and V 1 base, and 6 bases lay outside the gene matches.

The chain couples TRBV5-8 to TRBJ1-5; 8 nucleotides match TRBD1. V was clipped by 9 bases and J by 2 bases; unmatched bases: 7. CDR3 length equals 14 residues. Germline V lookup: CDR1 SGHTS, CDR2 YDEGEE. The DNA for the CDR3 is TGTGCCACAAGGACAGGGATGGGCAATCAGCCCCAGCATTTT. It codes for CATRTGMGNQPQHF.

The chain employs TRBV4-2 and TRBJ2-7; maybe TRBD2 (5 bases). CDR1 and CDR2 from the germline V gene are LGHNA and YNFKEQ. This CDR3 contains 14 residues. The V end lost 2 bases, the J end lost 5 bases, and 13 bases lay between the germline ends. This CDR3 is CASSQLGPSHEQYF. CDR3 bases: TGTGCCAGCAGCCAACTCGGGCCTAGCCACGAGCAGTACTTC.

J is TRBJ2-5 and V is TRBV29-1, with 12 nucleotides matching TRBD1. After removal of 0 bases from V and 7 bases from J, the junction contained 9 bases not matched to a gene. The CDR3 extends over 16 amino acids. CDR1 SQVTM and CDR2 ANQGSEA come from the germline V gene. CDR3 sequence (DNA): TGCAGCGTTGAAGAGGACCGGGACAGGGGGCGCGGGACCCAGTACTTC. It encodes CSVEEDRDRGRGTQYF. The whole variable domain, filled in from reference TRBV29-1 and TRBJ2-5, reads SAVISQKPSRDICQRGTSLTIQCQVDSQVTMMFWYRQQPGQSLTLIATANQGSEATYESGFVIDKFPISRPNLTFSTLTVSNMSPEDSSIYLCSVEEDRDRGRGTQYFGPGTRLLVL.